The 7 T cell receptor beta chains below all came from one sample that was sequenced in a study of Graves' ophthalmopathy and Graves' hyperthyroidism. CDR3 regions of TCR beta were amplified from RNA transcripts. HTBI-primed first-round RT-PCR preceded second-round multiplex PCR. TCRdb recomputed calls from the multiplex PCR reads with MiXCR, one row per CDR3 protein. The sample lists about 660,000 distinct CDR3 sequences, about two fifths seen once, with over 2.5% in the top ten. Source material: peripheral blood. All receptors derive from an adult man with Graves' ophthalmopathy.

In this sample, this clonotype turned up many times. The V call is TRBV12-3 or TRBV12-4, the J call TRBJ1-5; D not certain. The V end was cut by 3 bases, the J end by 4 bases, with 16 bases between. This CDR3 spans 16 amino acids. The CDR3, as DNA: TGTGCCAGCAGTTTTTCGTTAAGGCGGACTAATCAGCCCCAGCATTTT. It yields the protein CASSFSLRRTNQPQHF.

This clonotype was seen at least ten times. The chain is built from TRBV29-1 and TRBJ1-2; D gene uncertain. CDR3 length: 13 amino acids. Germline loops: CDR1 SQVTM, CDR2 ANQGSEA. The V and J ends lost 6 bases and 4 bases respectively, with 15 bases between them. The CDR3 region is CSVRTVLSYGYTF. The CDR3 DNA follows: TGCAGCGTGCGGACGGTTCTCAGCTATGGCTACACCTTC.

The chain couples TRBV10-3 to TRBJ2-5; D is undetermined. The germline V gene has CDR1 ENHRY and CDR2 SYGVKD. V lost 2 bases to trimming and J lost 9 bases, with 16 bases between them. The CDR3 runs to 14 residues. CDR3 protein: CAISEGRTNQPQYF. CDR3 DNA: TGTGCCATCAGTGAGGGCAGAACAAATCAGCCCCAGTACTTC.

In its sample, this clonotype was seen many times. This sequence joins TRBV6-6 and TRBJ1-4; D may be TRBD1 (5 bases). Germline V gene lookup returns CDR1 MNHNY and CDR2 SVGAGI (reference sequence). This CDR3 contains 15 residues. V lost 0 bases and J 2 bases, leaving 7 bases between the germline ends. CDR3 DNA sequence: TGTGCCAGCAGTTACTCCCAGGGTACTAATGAAAAACTGTTTTTT. Translated, it gives CASSYSQGTNEKLFF.

This clonotype was seen many times. The chain recombines TRBV19 with TRBJ1-4; D call uncertain. Germline lookup yields CDR1 LNHDA and CDR2 SQIVND (reference sequence). The CDR3 length is 14 residues. V dropped 3 bases and J dropped 4 bases, with 9 bases sitting between them. CDR3 amino acids: CASSILGFNEKLFF. As DNA, the CDR3 is TGTGCCAGTAGTATCCTGGGATTTAATGAAAAACTGTTTTTT.

This clonotype turned up a few times. A much larger clone lies a single base off, so this may be a read error. The gene calls are TRBV10-3 and TRBJ1-2; D remains unclear. V was pared by 0 bases and J by 0 bases, with 11 bases between. The CDR3 loop spans 16 amino acids. Germline-derived CDR1 and CDR2 are ENHRY and SYGVKD. The CDR3 DNA sequence: TGTGCCATCAGTGAGTCCCCCCAGAGCCCTAACTATGGCTACACCTTC. Protein product: CAISESPQSPNYGYTF.

This clonotype was counted only a few times. The CDR3 spells CSVEENGDYGYTF. In nucleotides, the CDR3 is TGCAGCGTTGAAGAAAACGGGGATTATGGCTACACCTTC. The rearrangement links TRBV29-1 to TRBJ1-2; D unresolved. This CDR3 has 13 amino acids. The germline CDR1 and CDR2 sequences are SQVTM and ANQGSEA. The V and J ends lost 0 bases and 5 bases respectively, with 10 bases between them.